A selection of T cell receptor beta chains follows, all from one sample in a study of blood T cells in healthy people across ages. TCRdb used MiXCR to reprocess the 5' RACE reads, holding one entry per CDR3 protein. The data hold some 1.7 million distinct CDR3 sequences, with roughly 27% observed a single time. Sequenced sample: blood. The origin of the receptors is a woman in her thirties in good health. The CDR3 runs from the conserved cysteine through the conserved F or W. The order of the fields is D gene, clone size, J gene, V gene, CDR3 protein, CDR3 DNA. D genes are given only for firm matches. Size is stated for part of the rows, as once, few or many counts, or as a class when the clone is expanded.

d_gene: TRBD1
abundance: -
j_gene: TRBJ2-7
v_gene: TRBV10-3
CDR3aa: CAISGTGPLGEQYF
CDR3nt: TGTGCCATCAGTGGGACAGGGCCACTCGGCGAGCAGTACTTC

d_gene: -
abundance: few
j_gene: TRBJ2-4
v_gene: TRBV11-2
CDR3aa: CASSFRDILQYF
CDR3nt: TGTGCCAGCAGCTTCCGGGACATTCTTCAGTACTTC

d_gene: TRBD1
abundance: few
j_gene: TRBJ2-1
v_gene: TRBV5-1
CDR3aa: CASSLDGTGRVNEQFF
CDR3nt: TGCGCCAGCAGCTTGGATGGGACAGGGAGAGTCAATGAGCAGTTCTTC

d_gene: -
abundance: -
j_gene: TRBJ1-2
v_gene: TRBV6-5
CDR3aa: CASSYSREGSRGYTF
CDR3nt: TGTGCCAGCAGTTACTCGAGGGAAGGAAGTCGTGGCTACACCTTC

d_gene: -
abundance: few
j_gene: TRBJ2-1
v_gene: TRBV7-9
CDR3aa: CASSLEEQFF
CDR3nt: TGTGCCAGCAGCTTAGAGGAGCAGTTCTTC

d_gene: TRBD2
abundance: few
j_gene: TRBJ2-1
v_gene: TRBV6-2/TRBV6-3
CDR3aa: CASSPLAGSADEQFF
CDR3nt: TGTGCCAGCAGTCCACTAGCGGGAAGTGCGGATGAGCAGTTCTTC

d_gene: TRBD1
abundance: few
j_gene: TRBJ2-2
v_gene: TRBV5-6
CDR3aa: CASSWGTGGFTGELFF
CDR3nt: TGTGCCAGCAGCTGGGGGACAGGAGGTTTCACCGGGGAGCTGTTTTTT

d_gene: -
abundance: -
j_gene: TRBJ1-2
v_gene: TRBV21-1
CDR3aa: CASSKEGTASGYTF
CDR3nt: TGTGCCAGCAGCAAAGAGGGGACGGCGAGTGGCTACACCTTC

d_gene: -
abundance: few
j_gene: TRBJ2-1
v_gene: TRBV29-1
CDR3aa: CSVASGYYNEQFF
CDR3nt: TGCAGCGTTGCGAGCGGCTATTACAATGAGCAGTTCTTC

d_gene: TRBD2
abundance: -
j_gene: TRBJ2-5
v_gene: TRBV28
CDR3aa: CASRPAGKTQYF
CDR3nt: TGTGCCAGCAGACCAGCGGGGAAGACCCAGTACTTC

d_gene: TRBD1
abundance: once
j_gene: TRBJ1-4
v_gene: TRBV4-2
CDR3aa: CASSQDGDSNEKLFF
CDR3nt: TGTGCCAGCAGCCAAGATGGGGACAGTAATGAAAAACTGTTTTTT

d_gene: -
abundance: -
j_gene: TRBJ2-1
v_gene: TRBV5-1
CDR3aa: CASSLTTRLLSEQFF
CDR3nt: TGCGCCAGCAGCCTCACCACTAGACTCCTCAGTGAGCAGTTCTTC

d_gene: TRBD1
abundance: many
j_gene: TRBJ2-1
v_gene: TRBV20-1
CDR3aa: CSARDPGQGAYDEQFF
CDR3nt: TGCAGTGCTAGAGATCCGGGACAGGGGGCGTACGATGAGCAGTTCTTC

d_gene: -
abundance: few
j_gene: TRBJ2-3
v_gene: TRBV20-1
CDR3aa: CSAYLAADTQYF
CDR3nt: TGCAGTGCTTATCTCGCCGCGGATACGCAGTATTTT

d_gene: -
abundance: few
j_gene: TRBJ1-2
v_gene: TRBV7-9
CDR3aa: CASSLVVAVTNYGYTF
CDR3nt: TGTGCCAGCAGCTTAGTCGTTGCGGTTACTAACTATGGCTACACCTTC

d_gene: -
abundance: -
j_gene: TRBJ1-5
v_gene: TRBV7-2
CDR3aa: CASSLAKRQPQHF
CDR3nt: TGTGCCAGCAGCTTAGCAAAGCGTCAGCCCCAGCATTTT

d_gene: -
abundance: -
j_gene: TRBJ1-2
v_gene: TRBV19
CDR3aa: CASRTRTLNYGYTF
CDR3nt: TGTGCCAGTAGAACAAGGACACTTAACTATGGCTACACCTTC

d_gene: -
abundance: many
j_gene: TRBJ2-5
v_gene: TRBV20-1
CDR3aa: CSARAPGGGRETQYF
CDR3nt: TGCAGTGCTAGAGCCCCAGGGGGAGGGCGGGAGACCCAGTACTTC

d_gene: -
abundance: -
j_gene: TRBJ2-7
v_gene: TRBV4-3
CDR3aa: CASSQDREIYEQYF
CDR3nt: TGCGCCAGCAGCCAGGACCGGGAAATCTACGAGCAGTACTTC

d_gene: -
abundance: many
j_gene: TRBJ1-1
v_gene: TRBV6-4
CDR3aa: CASSATGTSEAFF
CDR3nt: TGTGCCAGCAGTGCTACAGGTACATCTGAAGCTTTCTTT

d_gene: -
abundance: few
j_gene: TRBJ2-2
v_gene: TRBV10-3
CDR3aa: CAISGLNTGELFF
CDR3nt: TGTGCCATCAGTGGGCTCAACACCGGGGAGCTGTTTTTT

d_gene: TRBD1
abundance: -
j_gene: TRBJ2-1
v_gene: TRBV27
CDR3aa: CASGLSAGQGYEQFF
CDR3nt: TGTGCCAGCGGTTTATCGGCGGGACAGGGTTATGAGCAGTTCTTC

d_gene: -
abundance: -
j_gene: TRBJ2-1
v_gene: TRBV11-2
CDR3aa: CASSLDVGRAGDEQFF
CDR3nt: TGTGCCAGCAGCTTAGATGTCGGTCGAGCTGGTGATGAGCAGTTCTTC

d_gene: -
abundance: -
j_gene: TRBJ2-6
v_gene: TRBV7-9
CDR3aa: CASSLGYPATGANVLTF
CDR3nt: TGTGCCAGCAGCTTAGGATACCCTGCCACTGGGGCCAACGTCCTGACTTTC

d_gene: TRBD2
abundance: -
j_gene: TRBJ2-3
v_gene: TRBV5-1
CDR3aa: CASSFLPSGESDTQYF
CDR3nt: TGCGCCAGCAGCTTTCTTCCTAGCGGAGAATCAGATACGCAGTATTTT

d_gene: -
abundance: -
j_gene: TRBJ2-3
v_gene: TRBV5-6
CDR3aa: CASGLEGWDRDTDTQYF
CDR3nt: TGTGCCAGCGGCTTGGAGGGATGGGACAGAGACACAGATACGCAGTATTTT

d_gene: -
abundance: -
j_gene: TRBJ1-2
v_gene: TRBV7-2
CDR3aa: CASRKTGHYGYTF
CDR3nt: TGTGCCAGCAGGAAAACAGGGCACTATGGCTACACCTTC

d_gene: -
abundance: many
j_gene: TRBJ2-4
v_gene: TRBV4-3
CDR3aa: CASSQRLAKNIQYF
CDR3nt: TGCGCCAGCAGCCAAAGGCTAGCCAAAAACATTCAGTACTTC

d_gene: -
abundance: many
j_gene: TRBJ2-4
v_gene: TRBV7-9
CDR3aa: CASSVPGGIQYF
CDR3nt: TGTGCCAGCAGCGTACCCGGGGGAATTCAGTACTTC

d_gene: -
abundance: few
j_gene: TRBJ2-7
v_gene: TRBV20-1
CDR3aa: CSARVGGKTYEQYF
CDR3nt: TGCAGTGCTAGAGTCGGGGGAAAAACCTACGAGCAGTACTTC

d_gene: -
abundance: -
j_gene: TRBJ2-7
v_gene: TRBV20-1
CDR3aa: CSASDVRGHPYEQYF
CDR3nt: TGCAGTGCTAGTGATGTCAGGGGCCACCCCTACGAGCAGTACTTC

d_gene: -
abundance: once
j_gene: TRBJ1-1
v_gene: TRBV28
CDR3aa: CASTSGDKGLVAFF
CDR3nt: TGTGCCAGCACCTCCGGGGACAAGGGGCTAGTAGCTTTCTTT

d_gene: TRBD1
abundance: -
j_gene: TRBJ1-4
v_gene: TRBV12-3/TRBV12-4
CDR3aa: CASSLRALGQGNEKLFF
CDR3nt: TGTGCCAGCAGTTTAAGGGCCCTGGGACAGGGGAATGAAAAACTGTTTTTT

d_gene: TRBD2
abundance: few
j_gene: TRBJ2-3
v_gene: TRBV6-6
CDR3aa: CASSFVAGPTDTQYF
CDR3nt: TGTGCCAGCAGTTTCGTAGCGGGGCCCACAGATACGCAGTATTTT

d_gene: TRBD1
abundance: -
j_gene: TRBJ1-1
v_gene: TRBV20-1
CDR3aa: CSAIRRGRSNTEAFF
CDR3nt: TGCAGTGCCATTCGCAGGGGGCGGTCGAACACTGAAGCTTTCTTT

d_gene: -
abundance: -
j_gene: TRBJ1-4
v_gene: TRBV3-1
CDR3aa: CASSHHGAFGNEKLFF
CDR3nt: TGTGCCAGCAGCCACCACGGGGCCTTCGGTAATGAAAAACTGTTTTTT

d_gene: -
abundance: -
j_gene: TRBJ2-5
v_gene: TRBV4-1
CDR3aa: CASSQTIAATQYF
CDR3nt: TGCGCCAGCAGCCAAACCATTGCGGCGACCCAGTACTTC

d_gene: -
abundance: many
j_gene: TRBJ2-5
v_gene: TRBV29-1
CDR3aa: CSVVGETQYF
CDR3nt: TGCAGCGTTGTAGGCGAGACCCAGTACTTC

d_gene: -
abundance: -
j_gene: TRBJ2-7
v_gene: TRBV29-1
CDR3aa: CSVDHVGSSYEQYF
CDR3nt: TGCAGCGTTGATCACGTAGGGAGCTCCTACGAGCAGTACTTC

d_gene: -
abundance: few
j_gene: TRBJ2-1
v_gene: TRBV15
CDR3aa: CATSVSREQSPREQFF
CDR3nt: TGTGCCACCAGCGTAAGCCGGGAGCAAAGTCCGCGTGAGCAGTTCTTC

d_gene: -
abundance: -
j_gene: TRBJ2-1
v_gene: TRBV30
CDR3aa: CAWRPPQGYEQFF
CDR3nt: TGTGCCTGGAGGCCACCCCAGGGCTATGAGCAGTTCTTC

d_gene: -
abundance: -
j_gene: TRBJ2-7
v_gene: TRBV27
CDR3aa: CAGSFVGSYEQYF
CDR3nt: TGTGCCGGCAGTTTTGTGGGCTCCTACGAGCAGTACTTC